This TCR beta chain was recorded in a study of blood T cell repertoires in COVID-19 (dated by TCRdb to 2020 to 2022). About the study as a whole: The collaborator samples originated in the United States, Italy and Spain and spanned the acute and convalescent phases of COVID-19. The repertoires were released in a freely available public database intended as a resource for research on the immune response to SARS-CoV-2. The samples were drawn from two sources: the first 160 participants of the ongoing ImmuneRACE study, and 1,200 or so subjects contributed by 6 global collaborators. The dataset comprised deeply sampled blood TCRbeta repertoires from subjects exposed to, actively infected with, or recovered from COVID-19. The material from the prospective study consisted of cDNA or gDNA derived from T cells, B-cell-depleted T cells, or PBMCs. The sample metadata nearly always contained a de-identified subject ID, COVID-19 status, age in years and sex. Where available, HLA class I and class II types were taken from metadata supplied by the sample provider and were not determined by assay-based typing.

The CDR3 holds 19 amino acids from the cysteine to the phenylalanine. Of all the DNA, just the CDR3 is kept, 57 bases in frame from base 1. Here V drops 3 bases and J drops 1 base, and the junction holds 9 bases not matched to any gene. In the germline V gene, CDR1 corresponds to SGHTA and CDR2 to FQGNSA. The immunoSEQ Assay, a bias-controlled multiplex PCR, was used to amplify TCRbeta CDR3 regions from genomic DNA. Turning to the authors' computational methods: Nucleated cell counts per sample were estimated from amplification of reference gene primers within the assay. To quantify the absolute abundance of each unique TCRbeta CDR3 rearrangement, sequence reads were collapsed and filtered. Productive Simpson clonality was computed per sample as the square root of Simpson's diversity index over productive rearrangements. TCRdb obtained this table from immuneACCESS and retained in-frame rearrangements with V and J assigned. These tables miss some clones; where compared with another copy, unresolved V genes account for less than half of the shortfall, and the remainder is unexplained. D and trimming were read from the DNA, whereas the V and J calls and clone size are those reported in that table. This sample gives about 240,000 clones in total; around three quarters of them show up just once. The ten largest clones represent around 3.4% of the sample.

Each collaborating institution followed its own protocols to collect whole blood in K2EDTA tubes. Collaborator samples were shipped for TCRbeta analysis as frozen whole blood, isolated PBMCs, or DNA extracted from either sample type. Study-wide findings and limitations: The amount of clinical and demographic metadata varied by source and participant and was provided uncurated.

Note on this clone: Which antigen it targets is not known. No much larger clone exists at a distance of one base, and base qualities are not known.

This TCR came from a woman older than 75 with acute or convalescent COVID-19. Sequencing input: peripheral blood. The rearrangement combines TRBV7-2 with TRBJ2-3, and TRBD2 matches 14 of the central bases. The CDR3 protein sequence reads: CASSFGLAGGPTGTDTQYF. The DNA sequence is as follows: TGTGCCAGCAGCTTCGGACTAGCGGGGGGTCCAACGGGCACAGATACGCAGTATTTT.